This TCR beta chain came from a study of cytomegalovirus exposure and HLA in healthy donors. The study, taken as a whole, reports: Compared with the roughly 700-donor mean, an Asian-associated ancestry cluster reportedly had fewer N-insertions, according to a later analysis. Published work reported that the classifier diagnosed cytomegalovirus status with high specificity and sensitivity. Previous analysis showed most TCR beta V segments were productive about 87% or about 30% of the time.

The primer mix had 60 Vbeta and 13 Jbeta primers. The method was immunoSEQ multiplex PCR; TCRdb's version includes in-frame clones alone and lacks a portion of them. The table has over 100,000 clones, under 85% seen once. This CDR3 region has 15 residues. V was cut by 2 bases and J by 6 bases, with 16 bases left in between. Germline V lookup: CDR1 MDHEN, CDR2 SYDVKM. Regarding this clone: Its antigen remains unknown.

Material: PBMCs. The rearrangement links TRBV28 to TRBJ1-1; D is ambiguous. The clonotype originates from a male donor in good health and CMV-seropositive. The CDR3 loop is CASSLSPPSGAEAFF. DNA of the CDR3: TGTGCCAGCAGTTTAAGTCCCCCATCCGGGGCTGAAGCTTTCTTT.